The next 11 T cell receptor beta chains were all read from a single sample in a study of shared clonotypes between healthy human individuals. CD8 cells regarded as naive lacked CD45RO, were positively chosen for CCR7, and omitted terminally differentiated effector memory CD45RA+ cells. Some clones are missing from TCRdb's copy, which holds only in-frame ones; the method was immunoSEQ multiplex PCR. This sample has roughly 1,800,000 clones; about 95% occur once, and the top ten carry 1% to 1.5%. The sequenced sample consisted of naive CD8+ T cells sorted from blood. The receptors shown here come from a man aged 18 to 29 in good health.

The rearrangement links TRBV6-1 to TRBJ2-3; TRBD1 aligns across 7 bases. The CDR3 is 17 amino acids. V trimming: 2 bases; J trimming: 5 bases; junction bases outside the gene matches: 13. The germline V gene has CDR1 MNHNS and CDR2 SASEGT. CDR3 sequence reads: CASSESYTGEWRDTQYF. DNA of the CDR3: TGTGCCAGCAGTGAAAGCTATACAGGGGAATGGAGAGATACGCAGTATTTT.

This clone was counted between two and nine times. V is TRBV27 and J is TRBJ2-1, with 7 bases identical to TRBD2. In germline, CDR1 is MNHEY, CDR2 SMNVEV (reference sequence). The CDR3 has 14 amino acids. The V segment lost 2 bases and the J segment 2 bases; nucleotides outside the gene matches: 0. CDR3 sequence: CASSLLAAYNEQFF. CDR3 in DNA: TGTGCCAGCAGTTTACTAGCGGCCTACAATGAGCAGTTCTTC.

The gene calls are TRBV19 and TRBJ2-1, with 9 bases fitting TRBD1. This CDR3 spans 15 amino acids. V shed 5 bases, J shed 6 bases, and the junction held 8 bases outside the gene matches. Germline values: CDR1 LNHDA, CDR2 SQIVND (reference sequence). CDR3: CASSLWDRAGNEQFF. CDR3 sequence (DNA): TGTGCCAGTAGTCTTTGGGACAGGGCTGGCAATGAGCAGTTCTTC.

Note on this clone: This CDR3 is also generated by other DNA sequences in the sample. V and J are TRBV6-1 and TRBJ2-7, with 9 bases fitting TRBD1. CDR3 length: 15 amino acids. Germline V CDR1 and CDR2: MNHNS, SASEGT. The junction had 4 bases not matched to a gene; V was cut back by 1 base and J by 3 bases. The CDR3 nucleotides read TGTGCCAGCAGTGAAGGGGACAGGGTATTCTACGAGCAGTACTTC. Its protein product is CASSEGDRVFYEQYF.

The rearrangement uses TRBV2 and TRBJ1-2, with a weak D call TRBD1 (5 bases). CDR1 is SNHLY, CDR2 FYNNEI, per germline. The CDR3 has 15 residues. V lost 2 bases, J lost 0 bases, and 10 bases lay in between. The CDR3 nucleotides read TGTGCCAGCAGTGAATATCAGGGAGCTAACTATGGCTACACCTTC. Translation gives CASSEYQGANYGYTF. The whole variable domain, remainder taken from reference TRBV2 and TRBJ1-2, is EPEVTQTPSHQVTQMGQEVILRCVPISNHLYFYWYRQILGQKVEFLVSFYNNEISEKSEIFDDQFSVERPDGSNFTLKIRSTKLEDSAMYFCASSEYQGANYGYTFGSGTRLTVV.

CDR3 DNA: TGTGCCAGCAGTTACTCGGGGCAGGGGGCCAACAATGAGCAGTTCTTC. Protein sequence: CASSYSGQGANNEQFF. The chain has TRBV6-5 and TRBJ2-1, with 8 bases matching TRBD1. Germline CDR1 reads MNHEY; CDR2 reads SVGAGI. V was pared by 0 bases and J by 5 bases, with 6 bases of the junction left unmatched. CDR3 length: 16 amino acids.

The chain is built from TRBV11-2 and TRBJ2-3; D is unclear. The CDR3 runs to 19 residues. From germline, CDR1 is SGHAT and CDR2 FQNNGV. V was clipped by 4 bases and J by 10 bases, with 33 bases between them. The CDR3 protein is CASSSFPVEHEAKSMSQYF. The CDR3 bases are TGTGCCAGCAGCTCTTTCCCCGTGGAACACGAGGCAAAAAGTATGTCGCAGTATTTT.

The V call is TRBV4-1, the J call TRBJ1-2; D gene uncertain. Trimming removed 6 bases at V and 0 bases at J, with 11 bases between. From germline, CDR1 is MGHRA and CDR2 YSYEKL. This CDR3 is built from 14 residues. The CDR3 reads CASSHKEANYGYTF. The CDR3 DNA reads TGCGCCAGCAGTCATAAAGAAGCTAACTATGGCTACACCTTC.

The chain carries TRBV27 and TRBJ1-5; D perhaps matches TRBD1 (6 bases). This CDR3 is built from 14 residues. Germline V gene sequence: CDR1 MNHEY, CDR2 SMNVEV (reference sequence). Trimming cost V 5 bases and J 6 bases, with 14 bases left between them. CDR3 residues: CASSGGWAGQPQHF. CDR3 nucleotide sequence: TGTGCCAGCAGTGGGGGCTGGGCTGGTCAGCCCCAGCATTTT.

Concerning this clone itself: Other DNA sequences within the sample encode an identical CDR3. The genes are TRBV7-9 and TRBJ1-2, with D unclear. Germline V lookup: CDR1 SEHNR, CDR2 FQNEAQ (reference sequence). The CDR3 sequence is 14 residues long. V was pared by 5 bases and J by 4 bases, with 14 bases between. The CDR3 here is CASSLSPSSYGYTF. In DNA form, the CDR3 reads TGTGCCAGCAGCCTATCCCCCAGTTCCTATGGCTACACCTTC.

This clone was counted once. Different DNA sequences within this sample yield the same CDR3. For the CDR3, the DNA is TGTGCCAGCTCACCAGGGACAGGGACCTACGAGCAGTACTTC. It specifies CASSPGTGTYEQYF. The gene calls are TRBV18 and TRBJ2-7; 9 positions match TRBD1. Germline V gene sequence: CDR1 KGHSH, CDR2 LQKENI. This CDR3 comprises 14 residues. After removal of 2 bases from V and 2 bases from J, the junction contained 1 base not matched to a gene.